The 25 T cell receptor beta chains listed next were all sequenced from one sample in a study of blood T cells in healthy people across ages. Through a sample-barcoded 5' primer and a J-beta primer mix, a second PCR was run for 7 to 11 cycles. One entry per CDR3 protein results from TCRdb running MiXCR on the 5' RACE reads. The table lists 1.6 million or so distinct CDR3 sequences, roughly 30% of them singletons. Material: blood. Source of these receptors: a woman younger than 45 in good health.

This sequence joins TRBV28 and TRBJ2-7, with TRBD2 matching over 12 bases. J lost 6 bases, V lost 7 bases, and 7 bases had no gene match. From germline, CDR1 is MDHEN and CDR2 SYDVKM. The CDR3 sequence is 14 residues long. The CDR3 spells CASTRTSGTAEQYF. In DNA, the CDR3 is TGTGCCAGCACAAGGACTAGCGGGACTGCCGAGCAGTACTTC.

The V and J genes are TRBV13 and TRBJ2-5; TRBD2 might be the D (5 bases). The J call is uncertain, as TRBJ2-7 better fits the DNA end. This CDR3 has 13 residues. Germline V CDR1 and CDR2: PRHDT, FYEKMQ (reference sequence). The CDR3 DNA sequence: TGTGCCAGCAGCCCGTTCCGAGGGTTCGAGCAGTACTTC. As protein: CASSPFRGFEQYF.

This clonotype was detected only a few times. The chain is built from TRBV18 and TRBJ1-1; 7 nucleotides agree with TRBD1. The germline V gene has CDR1 KGHSH and CDR2 LQKENI. V was pared by 3 bases and J by 4 bases, with 8 bases of the junction left unmatched. The CDR3 runs to 15 residues. The CDR3 protein is CASSPERGLVTEAFF. Written as DNA, the CDR3 is TGTGCCAGCTCACCGGAAAGGGGGCTAGTCACTGAAGCTTTCTTT.

The chain is built from TRBV6-6 and TRBJ2-3; D remains unclear. Germline loops: CDR1 MNHNY, CDR2 SVGAGI (reference sequence). Trimming removed 2 bases at V and 4 bases at J, with 10 bases between. The CDR3 covers 14 residues. CDR3: CASSYTRPPDTQYF. The CDR3 DNA follows: TGTGCCAGCAGTTACACTCGCCCCCCAGATACGCAGTATTTT.

The J gene is TRBJ1-5, the V gene TRBV7-2; unclear D gene. This CDR3 is built from 12 residues. The germline V and J ends were trimmed by 3 bases and 9 bases, with 9 bases remaining between them. The germline V gene has CDR1 SGHTA and CDR2 FQGNSA. DNA for the CDR3: TGTGCCAGCAGCTTGAGAACTACGCCCCAGCATTTT. This gives the protein CASSLRTTPQHF. Combining the CDR3 with reference TRBV7-2 and TRBJ1-5 gives the whole variable domain GAGVSQSPSNKVTEKGKDVELRCDPISGHTALYWYRQSLGQGLEFLIYFQGNSAPDKSGLPSDRFSAERTGGSVSTLTIQRTQQEDSAVYLCASSLRTTPQHFGDGTRLSIL.

This clonotype was observed a handful of times. The rearrangement links TRBV20-1 to TRBJ2-5; 7 nucleotides match TRBD1. The V gene end was trimmed by 0 bases and the J gene end by 5 bases; junction bases not matched to a gene: 3. This CDR3 contains 13 residues. Looked up from germline, CDR1 is DFQATT and CDR2 is SNEGSKA (reference sequence). Written as DNA, the CDR3 is TGCAGTGCTAGAGATTTCAGGGGGGAGACCCAGTACTTC. This encodes CSARDFRGETQYF.

The table lists this clonotype with a few counts. This chain uses TRBV4-1 with TRBJ1-1, with 7 bases identical to TRBD1. Per the germline V gene, CDR1 is MGHRA and CDR2 is YSYEKL. Losses at the gene ends were 1 base for V and 0 bases for J; bases not matched to a gene: 5. This CDR3 is 16 amino acids long. The CDR3 coding sequence is TGCGCCAGCAGCCAAGCGAGGAGGGGGCTGAACACTGAAGCTTTCTTT. This translates into CASSQARRGLNTEAFF.

The V gene is TRBV9, the J gene TRBJ2-5, with D perhaps matching TRBD1 (5 bases). With 0 bases removed from V and 12 bases from J, the gap between germline ends came to 21 bases. CDR3 size: 15 residues. Germline V gene lookup returns CDR1 SGDLS and CDR2 YYNGEE. For the CDR3, the DNA is TGTGCCAGCAGCGTAGGGGGCGTAAGTTACGACGAGAAGTACTTC. This encodes CASSVGGVSYDEKYF.

Concerning this clonotype: Germline is not matched at one junction end, which may reflect a read error. V and J are TRBV6-1 and TRBJ2-3; 7 bases are shared with TRBD2. Germline assignment: CDR1 MNHNS and CDR2 SASEGT. CDR3 length: 16 amino acids. The DNA of the CDR3 is TGTGCCGGCAGTGAACTAAGCGGGGATGCCACAGATACGCAGTATTTT. It is translated as CAGSELSGDATDTQYF.

The V gene is TRBV5-4, the J gene TRBJ1-2; a weak D match, TRBD1 (5 bases). V lost 2 bases to trimming and J lost 2 bases, with 10 bases between them. The CDR3 totals 14 residues. The germline gives CDR1 SGHNT, CDR2 YYREEE (reference sequence). In DNA form, the CDR3 reads TGTGCCAGCAGCTTCCGGGAGGGGAACTATGGCTACACCTTC. This gives the protein CASSFREGNYGYTF.

The CDR3 sequence: CASSSGQGALYTDTQYF. CDR3 nucleotide sequence: TGTGCCAGCAGCTCGGGACAGGGGGCCTTATACACAGATACGCAGTATTTT. The rearrangement links TRBV11-2 to TRBJ2-3, with 12 bases identical to TRBD1. Unmatched junction bases numbered 7, after V lost 4 bases and J lost 2 bases. The CDR3 length is 17 residues. Germline CDR1 reads SGHAT; CDR2 reads FQNNGV.

The gene calls are TRBV10-3 and TRBJ2-5; a weak D match, TRBD2 (5 bases). Trimming removed 4 bases from V and 1 base from J, with 7 bases in between. The CDR3 runs to 13 residues. Per the germline V gene, CDR1 is ENHRY and CDR2 is SYGVKD. This CDR3 is CAISAGLQETQYF. The CDR3 bases are TGTGCCATCAGTGCCGGACTCCAAGAGACCCAGTACTTC.

To note about this clonotype: Since a much larger clone is just one base distant, this may be a read error. This chain connects TRBV29-1 to TRBJ2-5, with TRBD1 matching over 8 bases. The better agreement between TRBJ2-7 and the DNA end casts doubt on the J call. The germline V gene has CDR1 SQVTM and CDR2 ANQGSEA. This CDR3 is built from 14 residues. The CDR3 loop reads CSVTSRDRSYEQYF. The CDR3 DNA reads TGCAGCGTTACCTCCCGGGACAGGAGCTACGAGCAGTACTTC.

The chain has TRBV11-2 and TRBJ1-6; possible D gene TRBD1, 6 bases. The length of the CDR3 is 12 residues. V dropped 6 bases and J dropped 9 bases, with 9 bases sitting between them. In germline, CDR1 is SGHAT, CDR2 FQNNGV. CDR3 nucleotide sequence: TGTGCCAGCAGGCTGACAGGTTCACCCCTCCACTTT. Protein sequence: CASRLTGSPLHF. Drawing the rest from reference TRBV11-2 and TRBJ1-6, the complete variable domain is EAGVAQSPRYKIIEKRQSVAFWCNPISGHATLYWYQQILGQGPKLLIQFQNNGVVDDSQLPKDRFSAERLKGVDSTLKIQPAKLEDSAVYLCASRLTGSPLHFGNGTRLTVT.

The genes are TRBV2 and TRBJ1-1; 7 bases map to TRBD1. V shed 10 bases, J shed 8 bases, and the junction held 7 bases outside the gene matches. The germline V gene has CDR1 SNHLY and CDR2 FYNNEI. The CDR3 is made up of 11 amino acids. CDR3 DNA sequence: TGTGCCACCGGGGAGACAGGGGAAGCTTTCTTT. Amino acid sequence: CATGETGEAFF.

The sample holds a few counts of this clonotype. The V call is TRBV14, the J call TRBJ2-3; perhaps TRBD2 as D (6 bases). V was pared by 4 bases and J by 2 bases, with 13 bases between. The germline V gene has CDR1 SGHDN and CDR2 FVKESK. There are 15 residues in the CDR3. CDR3 bases: TGTGCCAGCAGCCCCCGGCGGGGAATCACAGATACGCAGTATTTT. The encoded protein is CASSPRRGITDTQYF.

CDR3 DNA: TGTGCCAGCAGTGAATCTCAGCGGTTGAACACAGATACGCAGTATTTT. Translating it yields CASSESQRLNTDTQYF. The V and J genes are TRBV21-1 and TRBJ2-3; the table's D call of TRBD2 was not tested on the DNA. TRBV21-1 is a documented pseudogene. The CDR3 contains 16 residues.

This clonotype has only a few counts. The J gene is TRBJ2-7, the V gene TRBV7-8; TRBD2 matches at 11 bases. The CDR3 runs to 18 residues. The J segment lost 0 bases and the V segment lost 5 bases, leaving 12 bases of the junction unmatched. Germline CDR1 reads SGHVS; CDR2 reads FQNEAQ. This chain's CDR3 is CASSRRLAGGDSSYEQYF. The CDR3 DNA sequence: TGTGCCAGCAGCCGACGCCTAGCGGGAGGTGACAGCTCCTACGAGCAGTACTTC. Combining the CDR3 with reference TRBV7-8 and TRBJ2-7 gives the whole variable domain GAGVSQSPRYKVAKRGQDVALRCDPISGHVSLFWYQQALGQGPEFLTYFQNEAQLDKSGLPSDRFFAERPEGSVSTLKIQRTQQEDSAVYLCASSRRLAGGDSSYEQYFGPGTRLTVT.

This clonotype occurred a few times. V gene TRBV9 combines with J gene TRBJ2-1; D unclear. Germline CDR1 and CDR2: SGDLS and YYNGEE. The CDR3 runs to 13 residues. V was pared by 2 bases and J by 6 bases, with 9 bases between. CDR3 sequence reads: CASSVGPGNEQFF. The DNA for the CDR3 is TGTGCCAGCAGCGTGGGTCCGGGCAATGAGCAGTTCTTC.

This clonotype turned up a few times. The chain joins TRBV12-3 or TRBV12-4 to TRBJ1-2, with a tentative D call TRBD1 (6 bases). The CDR3 loop spans 15 amino acids. The ends were cut back, 7 bases at V and 5 bases at J, with 20 bases in the middle. This CDR3 is CASTTAGGGGYGYTF. CDR3 in DNA: TGTGCCAGCACTACCGCTGGGGGCGGTGGTTATGGCTACACCTTC.

This clonotype was found a few times. This chain links TRBV4-1 with TRBJ2-2, with TRBD2 matching 11 bases. V lost 3 bases and J lost 3; bases outside the gene matches: 3. CDR1 and CDR2 from the germline V gene are MGHRA and YSYEKL. The CDR3 is 16 amino acids. The CDR3 protein is CASSQGLAADTGELFF. CDR3 nucleotide sequence: TGCGCCAGCAGCCAGGGACTAGCGGCCGACACCGGGGAGCTGTTTTTT.

This clonotype was counted between two and nine times. The chain recombines TRBV20-1 with TRBJ2-1; possible D gene TRBD2, 6 bases. Germline assignment: CDR1 DFQATT and CDR2 SNEGSKA (reference sequence). V was shortened by 3 bases and J by 6 bases, with 15 bases between the two germline ends. The CDR3 consists of 14 residues. The DNA for the CDR3 is TGCAGTGCTAGCGACCGAGTGGGGGGCAATGAGCAGTTCTTC. It specifies CSASDRVGGNEQFF.

A few counts support this clonotype. The V call is TRBV29-1, the J call TRBJ1-1; D is undetermined. Trimming stripped 3 bases from V and 3 bases from J, with 8 bases between. Germline V CDR1 and CDR2: SQVTM, ANQGSEA. The CDR3 has 12 residues. CDR3 nucleotides: TGCAGCGTTGATCTCGGATACACTGAAGCTTTCTTT. It is translated as CSVDLGYTEAFF. Based on the CDR3 plus reference TRBV29-1 and TRBJ1-1, the full variable domain is SAVISQKPSRDICQRGTSLTIQCQVDSQVTMMFWYRQQPGQSLTLIATANQGSEATYESGFVIDKFPISRPNLTFSTLTVSNMSPEDSSIYLCSVDLGYTEAFFGQGTRLTVV.

Concerning this clonotype itself: One junction end disagrees with the germline gene, perhaps due to a read error. The chain recombines TRBV9 with TRBJ2-5, with D maybe TRBD1 (6 bases). Germline-derived CDR1 and CDR2 are SGDLS and YYNGEE. The CDR3 length is 14 residues. CDR3 residues: CASSPGQLQGTQYF. CDR3 bases: TGTGCCAGCAGCCCTGGACAGCTCCAAGGGACCCAGTACTTC.

V is TRBV5-1 and J is TRBJ2-3; D call uncertain. The CDR3 consists of 13 residues. Per the germline V gene, CDR1 is SGHRS and CDR2 is YFSETQ. V dropped 6 bases and J dropped 6 bases, with 14 bases sitting between them. The CDR3 here is CASNSMGGDTQYF. CDR3 DNA sequence: TGCGCCAGCAACTCCATGGGTGGGGATACGCAGTATTTT. The entire variable domain, with the rest obtained from reference TRBV5-1 and TRBJ2-3, is as follows: KAGVTQTPRYLIKTRGQQVTLSCSPISGHRSVSWYQQTPGQGLQFLFEYFSETQRNKGNFPGRFSGRQFSNSRSEMNVSTLELGDSALYLCASNSMGGDTQYFGPGTRLTVL.